This TCR beta chain is from a study of T cells in women clearing cervical HPV infection. TCRdb's table, derived via immunoSEQ multiplex PCR, lists solely in-frame clones and lacks some. Here the sample table reports tens of thousands of clones. The CDR3 has 15 residues. Germline V gene sequence: CDR1 SGDLS, CDR2 YYNGEE. V dropped 1 base and J dropped 4 bases, with 11 bases sitting between them. Notes on this clone: The missing CDR3 end, 3 residues past where the read stops, is filled in from the germline J gene.

The V call is TRBV9, the J call TRBJ2-2, with TRBD1 as a possible D gene (5 bases). The source of this sequence is a woman between 18 and 70 years old with a cervical HPV16 infection that either progressed to CIN3+ or cleared (not recorded which). Sequences were obtained from blood buffy coat. Incomplete CDR3 DNA: TGTGCCAGCAGCGTAAATACCAGGGCCACCGGGGAG. It codes for CASSVNTRATGE. The whole CDR3 sequence is CASSVNTRATGELFF.